The 8 T cell receptor beta chains in this list originate from one sample, sequenced in a study of blood T cell repertoires in COVID-19 (dated by TCRdb to the early 2020s). The method behind the library was the immunoSEQ multiplex PCR assay. TCRdb took over this immuneACCESS table, retaining in-frame rearrangements with V and J assigned. Such tables are incomplete; in checked studies, under half of the missing clones stem from an unresolved V gene, and the remainder is unexplained. The sample table records fewer than 120,000 clones; approximately 79% of these occur just once. More than 15% of the sample is taken by the ten largest. Sequencing input: peripheral blood. The receptors come from a woman of 80 years or more with active or convalescent COVID-19.

The gene calls are TRBV18 and TRBJ1-4; D not certain. CDR1 and CDR2 (germline): KGHSH, LQKENI. The V end was cut by 1 base, the J end by 8 bases, with 11 bases between. The CDR3 loop spans 14 amino acids. The CDR3 spells CASSPRQRLEKLFF. For the CDR3, the DNA is TGTGCCAGCTCACCACGCCAGCGCCTAGAAAAACTGTTTTTT.

This chain uses TRBV18 with TRBJ2-4; weak D call: TRBD1 (6 bases). CDR1 is KGHSH, CDR2 LQKENI, per germline. This CDR3 comprises 16 residues. V was cut by 10 bases and J by 3 bases, with 22 bases left in between. The CDR3 here is CATQTDQDSNKNIQYF. CDR3 nucleotide sequence: TGTGCCACCCAAACGGACCAGGACAGTAACAAAAACATTCAGTACTTC.

This sequence joins TRBV6-4 and TRBJ2-3, with D maybe TRBD2 (5 bases). Trimming took 6 bases from V and 3 from J, leaving 19 bases between them. The CDR3 is 16 residues long. Per the germline V gene, CDR1 is MRHNA and CDR2 is SNTAGT. The CDR3 here is CASSQALGGLTDTQYF. CDR3 sequence (DNA): TGTGCCAGCAGCCAAGCTCTAGGAGGCTTAACAGATACGCAGTATTTT.

This chain connects TRBV10-1 to TRBJ2-1; 8 bases are shared with TRBD2. With 3 bases clipped from V and 16 bases from J, the junction kept 11 bases outside the gene matches. This CDR3 is built from 13 residues. The V gene's germline CDR1 is WNHNN and CDR2 SYGVQD (reference sequence). The CDR3 spells CASSEITGTRVFF. The CDR3 DNA is TGCGCCAGCAGTGAAATAACCGGGACTAGGGTTTTCTTC.

The V and J genes are TRBV2 and TRBJ2-2, with TRBD2 identical over 9 bases. Germline CDR1 SNHLY, CDR2 FYNNEI. J lost 4 bases, V lost 4 bases, and 10 bases had no gene match. The CDR3 has 17 residues. The DNA for the CDR3 is TGTGCCAGCAGTGGGGCTAGCGGGACGTTAGGCACCGGGGAGCTGTTTTTT. The encoded protein is CASSGASGTLGTGELFF.

A few counts support this clone. This may come from a read error, since a much larger clone is one base off. The same CDR3 arises from other DNA sequences in this sample as well. This sequence joins TRBV9 and TRBJ2-1; 7 nucleotides agree with TRBD2. Looked up from germline, CDR1 is SGDLS and CDR2 is YYNGEE. The CDR3 has 15 amino acids. V lost 0 bases to trimming and J lost 0 bases; unmatched junction nucleotides: 0. CDR3 amino acids: CASSVGTSSYNEQFF. The CDR3 nucleotides read TGTGCCAGCAGCGTAGGGACTAGCTCCTACAATGAGCAGTTCTTC.

Details on this clone: An end of the junction does not agree with germline; a read error may underlie this. The chain has TRBV4-1 and TRBJ1-2, with D unresolved. There are 12 residues in the CDR3. CDR1 is MGHRA, CDR2 YSYEKL, per germline. The CDR3 sequence is CASSQVGWHQIF. DNA of the CDR3: TGCGCCAGCAGCCAAGTTGGTTGGCACCAGATCTTC.

The gene calls are TRBV28 and TRBJ1-1, with D hard to call. Trimming stripped 4 bases from V and 6 bases from J, with 9 bases between. The germline gives CDR1 MDHEN, CDR2 SYDVKM. The CDR3 sequence is 12 residues long. The CDR3 loop reads CASSSVGPEAFF. The CDR3 DNA reads TGTGCCAGCAGTTCAGTTGGCCCTGAAGCTTTCTTT. Drawing the rest from reference TRBV28 and TRBJ1-1, the complete variable domain is DVKVTQSSRYLVKRTGEKVFLECVQDMDHENMFWYRQDPGLGLRLIYFSYDVKMKEKGDIPEGYSVSREKKERFSLILESASTNQTSMYLCASSSVGPEAFFGQGTRLTVV.